This T cell receptor (beta chain) was documented in a study of blood T cells in healthy people across ages. The CDR3 loop spans 14 amino acids. Germline V gives CDR1 ENHRY, CDR2 SYGVKD. This clonotype was detected only once. One junction end does not reproduce the germline sequence, and a read error may be involved. With a J-beta primer mix and a sample-barcoded 5' primer, a second PCR ran about 7 to 12 cycles. TCRdb re-derived calls from the 5' RACE reads in MiXCR, one entry per CDR3 protein. The table has about 840,000 distinct CDR3 sequences, roughly 29% seen once. This same sample was also part of a study on T cells of mothers and their children.

Sample: blood. V and J are TRBV10-3 and TRBJ1-1; unclear D gene. The source is a middle-aged woman in good health. The CDR3, as DNA: TGTGCCCTCAGTGAGGGCCAGTGGAACACTGAAGCTTTCTTT. Amino acids: CALSEGQWNTEAFF.